Listed below are T cell receptor beta chains from one sample, sequenced in a study of a mutant IDH1 vaccine in newly diagnosed glioma. The antigens for these receptors are not known. TCRdb's copy holds only in-frame clones and misses some; the assay was immunoSEQ multiplex PCR. The data show roughly 21,000 clones, 84% seen once. The sequences come from PBMCs, collected from a glioma patient whose treatment included an IDH1 peptide vaccine. The receptors come from a man aged 40-55 years with glioma. The CDR3 runs from the conserved cysteine through the conserved F or W. The D gene is left open where the match is weak. Clone size, where shown, is once, few, many, or a class for clones that have expanded.

d_call	cdr3_length	v_call	j_call	clone_size	cdr3_aa	cdr3_nt
NA	15	TRBV9	TRBJ2-7	NA	CASSVNPRGSYEQYF	TGTGCCAGCAGCGTAAACCCGAGGGGGAGCTACGAGCAGTACTTC
TRBD1	13	TRBV19	TRBJ1-2	NA	CASSPQGFYGYTF	TGTGCCAGTAGCCCACAGGGGTTCTATGGCTACACCTTC
NA	17	TRBV19	TRBJ2-1	few	CASSIPSAGPAYNEQFF	TGTGCCAGTAGTATACCTTCAGCGGGCCCTGCCTACAATGAGCAGTTCTTC
NA	11	TRBV2	TRBJ2-5	NA	CASKGEETQYF	TGTGCCAGCAAGGGGGAGGAGACCCAGTACTTC
NA	14	TRBV2	TRBJ2-5	few	CASRWTWYQETQYF	TGTGCCAGCAGGTGGACTTGGTACCAAGAGACCCAGTACTTC
NA	15	TRBV5-8	TRBJ1-1	NA	CASSIQTGNPPTAFF	TGTGCCAGCAGCATTCAGACAGGCAATCCCCCCACGGCTTTCTTT
TRBD2	14	TRBV19	TRBJ2-7	NA	CASSWGGPPSEQYF	TGTGCCAGTAGCTGGGGGGGACCCCCTTCCGAGCAGTACTTC
NA	11	TRBV29-1	TRBJ1-2	NA	CSVEATEGYTF	TGCAGCGTTGAAGCCACCGAGGGCTACACCTTC
TRBD1	14	TRBV5-4	TRBJ2-5	NA	CASSPGQGMETQYF	TGTGCCAGCAGCCCGGGACAGGGGATGGAGACCCAGTACTTC
NA	15	TRBV2	TRBJ1-4	NA	CASSEADPFNEKLFF	TGTGCCAGCAGTGAAGCCGACCCCTTTAATGAAAAACTGTTTTTT
NA	16	TRBV27	TRBJ2-7	NA	CASSYEGVRSSGEQYF	TGTGCCAGCTCATATGAGGGGGTACGAAGTTCGGGAGAGCAGTACTTC
TRBD1	15	TRBV11-3	TRBJ2-7	NA	CASSSQGQGMNEQYF	TGTGCCAGCAGCTCCCAAGGACAGGGAATGAACGAGCAGTACTTC
TRBD1	14	TRBV5-1	TRBJ2-2	few	CASSYQQGSGELFF	TGCGCCAGCAGCTACCAACAGGGGTCCGGGGAGCTGTTTTTT
TRBD1	16	TRBV6-1	TRBJ1-2	NA	CASSEFRGGVGYGYTF	TGTGCCAGCAGTGAATTCAGAGGGGGCGTAGGCTATGGCTACACCTTC
NA	12	TRBV19	TRBJ1-2	NA	CASSISRYGYTF	TGTGCCAGTAGTATAAGCCGCTATGGCTACACCTTC
NA	13	TRBV6-5	TRBJ2-1	once	CASSYQRNNEQFF	TGTGCCAGCAGTTACCAGCGCAACAATGAGCAGTTCTTC
NA	14	TRBV7-2	TRBJ1-2	NA	CASSLAWENYGYTF	TGTGCCAGCAGCTTAGCTTGGGAAAACTATGGCTACACCTTC
TRBD2	16	TRBV15	TRBJ2-1	NA	CATSSMTSGGNNEQFF	TGTGCCACCAGCAGCATGACTAGCGGGGGGAACAATGAGCAGTTCTTC
NA	14	TRBV6-5	TRBJ2-7	NA	CASTANYNSYEQYF	TGTGCCAGCACCGCGAATTATAATTCCTACGAGCAGTACTTC
NA	16	TRBV7-9	TRBJ2-2	NA	CASSLLKGRTTGELFF	TGTGCCAGCAGCTTATTAAAGGGACGGACAACCGGGGAGCTGTTTTTT
NA	14	TRBV14	TRBJ1-4	NA	CASSQTTTNEKLFF	TGTGCCAGCAGCCAGACGACAACTAATGAAAAACTGTTTTTT
NA	12	TRBV28	TRBJ2-2	once	CASSLTTGELFF	TGTGCCAGCAGTTTGACAACCGGGGAGCTGTTTTTT
NA	17	TRBV4-1	TRBJ2-3	NA	CASSWRERDPTGDTQYF	TGCGCCAGCAGTTGGAGGGAGAGGGATCCAACTGGAGATACGCAGTATTTT
NA	15	TRBV6-6	TRBJ1-1	NA	CASTQRGEDWTEAFF	TGTGCCAGCACTCAACGGGGGGAGGATTGGACTGAAGCTTTCTTT
NA	13	TRBV2	TRBJ1-1	few	CASSYTETGEAFF	TGTGCCAGCAGTTATACTGAAACAGGTGAAGCTTTCTTT
NA	15	TRBV5-4	TRBJ1-6	NA	CASSLEQVLNSPLHF	TGTGCCAGCAGCTTGGAGCAGGTCCTCAATTCACCCCTCCACTTT
NA	15	TRBV4-2	TRBJ2-3	NA	CASSQGTASTDTQYF	TGTGCCAGCAGCCAAGGCACAGCAAGCACAGATACGCAGTATTTT
NA	14	TRBV19	TRBJ1-2	NA	CATGEGRANYGYTF	TGTGCCACGGGTGAGGGGAGGGCTAACTATGGCTACACCTTC
TRBD1	15	TRBV5-1	TRBJ2-7	NA	CASSTSTGTGVEQYF	TGCGCCAGCAGCACTAGCACCGGGACAGGGGTCGAGCAGTACTTC
TRBD2	17	TRBV14	TRBJ2-1	NA	CASSQGGTSGSWDEQFF	TGTGCCAGCAGCCAAGGAGGGACTAGCGGGAGTTGGGATGAGCAGTTCTTC
NA	15	TRBV15	TRBJ1-3	NA	CATSRDLGAGNTIYF	TGTGCCACCAGCAGAGATCTGGGAGCAGGAAACACCATATATTTT
NA	15	TRBV6-5	TRBJ2-7	NA	CASSYSGQSSYEQYF	TGTGCCAGCAGTTACTCAGGACAGAGCTCCTACGAGCAGTACTTC
TRBD1	14	TRBV19	TRBJ2-3	NA	CASSRDRATDTQYF	TGTGCCAGTAGTAGGGACAGGGCCACAGATACGCAGTATTTT
NA	13	TRBV19	TRBJ1-1	NA	CASTPRGRSEAFF	TGTGCCAGTACCCCGCGCGGGCGGTCAGAAGCTTTCTTT
NA	13	TRBV2	TRBJ2-3	NA	CASRTQGTDTQYF	TGTGCCAGCAGAACTCAGGGGACAGATACGCAGTATTTT
NA	13	TRBV5-1	TRBJ2-5	NA	CASSFPLRETQYF	TGCGCCAGCAGCTTTCCCCTTCGAGAGACCCAGTACTTC
NA	16	TRBV7-2	TRBJ1-4	NA	CASSRGSLGRDEKLFF	TGTGCCAGCAGCAGAGGGAGTCTTGGGAGGGATGAAAAACTGTTTTTT